These 25 T cell receptor beta chains were sequenced from one sample in a study of T-cell memory formation after mild COVID-19. TCRdb analysed the 5' RACE reads with MiXCR anew, one entry per CDR3 protein. The sample lists 350,000 to 500,000 distinct CDR3 sequences, around 18% occurring once. The sample consisted of PBMCs or a T cell subset sorted from them (not recorded which). The origin of the receptors is an adult woman who had mild COVID-19 (a few samples of this study predate the infection). Cell type and time point are not known.

The chain has TRBV7-2 and TRBJ1-3, with no clear D. Germline V gene sequence: CDR1 SGHTA, CDR2 FQGNSA. Trimming removed 5 bases at V and 4 bases at J, with 6 bases between. The CDR3 runs to 12 residues. This chain's CDR3 is CASSPDGNTIYF. In DNA form, the CDR3 reads TGTGCCAGCAGCCCCGACGGAAACACCATATATTTT.

V is TRBV6-2 or TRBV6-3 and J is TRBJ1-2; D gene uncertain. CDR3 length: 15 amino acids. CDR1 and CDR2 from the germline V gene are MNHEY and SVGEGT. V was shortened by 6 bases and J by 4 bases, with 18 bases between the two germline ends. In nucleotides, the CDR3 is TGTGCCAGCAGAACGGGTGTCGGCGTGGGCTATGGCTACACCTTC. Translated: CASRTGVGVGYGYTF.

V and J are TRBV10-3 and TRBJ2-7; D is ambiguous. The germline gives CDR1 ENHRY, CDR2 SYGVKD. The CDR3 runs 11 residues. Trimming removed 3 bases at V and 2 bases at J, with 2 bases between. CDR3 DNA sequence: TGTGCCATCAGTGAACCCTACGAGCAGTACTTC. It specifies CAISEPYEQYF.

This clonotype was observed a handful of times. The chain has TRBV6-5 and TRBJ2-1; 14 nucleotides match TRBD2. Unmatched junction bases numbered 7, after V lost 1 base and J lost 5 bases. The germline V gene has CDR1 MNHEY and CDR2 SVGAGI. This CDR3 contains 18 residues. The CDR3 spells CASSYLGLAGARNNEQFF. The CDR3 coding sequence is TGTGCCAGCAGTTACTTGGGACTAGCGGGAGCTCGGAACAATGAGCAGTTCTTC.

This clonotype was counted only a few times. V is TRBV7-9 and J is TRBJ1-1; D unclear. V was clipped by 5 bases and J by 6 bases, with 10 bases between them. Germline V CDR1 and CDR2: SEHNR, FQNEAQ (reference sequence). The CDR3 spans 12 residues. DNA of the CDR3: TGTGCCAGCAGCCTAATCTCACCTGAAGCTTTCTTT. Its translation: CASSLISPEAFF.

This clonotype was seen many times. CDR3 in DNA: TGTGCCAGCAGCTTAGTCCGACAGCAAGAGACCCAGTACTTC. It translates to CASSLVRQQETQYF. The chain links TRBV7-9 to TRBJ2-5; D is possibly TRBD1 (5 bases). Per the germline V gene, CDR1 is SEHNR and CDR2 is FQNEAQ (reference sequence). The CDR3 runs 14 residues. Trimming pared 1 base from V and 2 bases from J, leaving 8 bases between.

The chain recombines TRBV19 with TRBJ1-2; D is unresolved. Trimming left V 7 bases short and J 6 bases short, with 21 bases between. Germline values: CDR1 LNHDA, CDR2 SQIVND (reference sequence). CDR3 length: 15 residues. DNA of the CDR3: TGTGCCAGTATGGCTCGCCGTGGAGGGATCGATGGCTACACCTTC. It codes for CASMARRGGIDGYTF.

The chain has TRBV12-3 or TRBV12-4 and TRBJ2-1, with 10 bases identical to TRBD1. This CDR3 is 17 amino acids long. V lost 4 bases, J lost 6 bases, and 12 bases stayed unmatched. The CDR3 is CASSYSPDRGFGNEQFF. In DNA, the CDR3 is TGTGCCAGCAGTTACTCCCCGGACAGGGGGTTTGGCAATGAGCAGTTCTTC.

This sequence joins TRBV3-1 and TRBJ2-4; TRBD2 aligns across 7 bases. V was clipped by 1 base and J by 3 bases; unmatched bases: 6. The CDR3 sequence is 16 residues long. The germline CDR1 and CDR2 sequences are LGHDT and YNNKEL (reference sequence). CDR3 in amino acids: CASSQGGLVVKNIQYF. In DNA form, the CDR3 reads TGTGCCAGCAGCCAAGGAGGACTAGTCGTCAAAAACATTCAGTACTTC.

The chain couples TRBV5-6 to TRBJ1-1; tentative D call: TRBD1 (5 bases). The CDR3 spans 12 residues. V lost 4 bases and J lost 8, with 12 bases in between. CDR1 is SGHDT, CDR2 YYEEEE, per germline. Here the CDR3 reads CASSITRGEAFF. CDR3 coding DNA: TGTGCCAGCAGCATTACCCGGGGGGAAGCTTTCTTT.

The chain combines TRBV7-3 with TRBJ2-2; D is unclear. The V gene's germline CDR1 is SGHTA and CDR2 FQGTGA. V was clipped by 6 bases and J by 6 bases, with 14 bases between them. This CDR3 is 14 amino acids long. CDR3 bases: TGTGCCAGCAGTCCGGGTCCGCTATCCGGGGAGCTGTTTTTT. It yields the protein CASSPGPLSGELFF. Combining the CDR3 with reference TRBV7-3 and TRBJ2-2 gives the whole variable domain GAGVSQTPSNKVTEKGKYVELRCDPISGHTALYWYRQSLGQGPEFLIYFQGTGAADDSGLPNDRFFAVRPEGSVSTLKIQRTERGDSAVYLCASSPGPLSGELFFGEGSRLTVL.

This clonotype was seen only a few times. The rearrangement uses TRBV6-5 and TRBJ1-1; TRBD1 matches 8 bases. Losses at the gene ends were 7 bases for V and 5 bases for J; bases not matched to a gene: 9. Germline CDR1 is MNHEY and CDR2 is SVGAGI. This CDR3 comprises 14 residues. CDR3 in DNA: TGTGCCAGCACTCCAAGACAGGGGTGGACTGAAGCTTTCTTT. This translates into CASTPRQGWTEAFF.

The chain carries TRBV9 and TRBJ1-1, with 8 bases that match TRBD1. Germline CDR1 SGDLS, CDR2 YYNGEE. With 2 bases clipped from V and 2 bases from J, the junction kept 5 bases outside the gene matches. This CDR3 region has 15 residues. CDR3 nucleotide sequence: TGTGCCAGCAGCGTTCAGACAGGGGTAAACACTGAAGCTTTCTTT. It is translated as CASSVQTGVNTEAFF.

This clonotype appeared a few times. The chain is built from TRBV7-8 and TRBJ2-1; a weak D match, TRBD2 (6 bases). Between the trimmed V and J ends, which lost 5 bases and 0 bases, there was a span of 17 bases. This CDR3 comprises 17 residues. Germline V gene sequence: CDR1 SGHVS, CDR2 FQNEAQ. The CDR3 coding sequence is TGTGCCAGCAGCCAGCCCTTGGGGGGAAGCTCCTACAATGAGCAGTTCTTC. Residues: CASSQPLGGSSYNEQFF.

V and J are TRBV7-3 and TRBJ2-5; 9 nucleotides align to TRBD2. Unmatched junction bases numbered 12, after V lost 5 bases and J lost 5 bases. Germline lookup yields CDR1 SGHTA and CDR2 FQGTGA. The CDR3 has 16 amino acids. CDR3 protein: CASSPQNSGGLETQYF. The CDR3 DNA reads as TGTGCCAGCAGCCCCCAGAATAGCGGGGGCCTGGAGACCCAGTACTTC.

In this sample, this clonotype turned up a few times. The chain has TRBV15 and TRBJ2-1, with 8 bases fitting TRBD2. V shed 0 bases, J shed 6 bases, and the junction held 7 bases outside the gene matches. The germline V gene has CDR1 LNHNV and CDR2 YYDKDF (reference sequence). This CDR3 has 16 residues. The CDR3 loop reads CATSRDSGTSFNEQFF. CDR3 in DNA: TGTGCCACCAGCAGAGATTCCGGGACTAGTTTCAATGAGCAGTTCTTC.

This clonotype showed up just a few times. The rearrangement uses TRBV7-9 and TRBJ1-1; D is unclear. The germline CDR1 and CDR2 sequences are SEHNR and FQNEAQ (reference sequence). V shed 4 bases and J shed 3 bases, with 6 bases lying between them. The CDR3 loop spans 12 amino acids. As DNA, the CDR3 is TGTGCCAGCAGCTCTTTGGACACTGAAGCTTTCTTT. As protein: CASSSLDTEAFF.

This chain links TRBV7-6 with TRBJ2-5; D may match TRBD1 or TRBD2 (5 bases each). Germline-derived CDR1 and CDR2 are SGHVS and FNYEAQ. The CDR3 is made up of 15 amino acids. V was pared by 5 bases and J by 1 base, with 14 bases between. In DNA form, the CDR3 reads TGTGCCAGCAGCCGACCGGGGACCAGCCAAGAGACCCAGTACTTC. Protein: CASSRPGTSQETQYF.

Remarks on this clonotype: Being one base from a much bigger clone, this may be a read error. This chain connects TRBV12-3 or TRBV12-4 to TRBJ1-5; D unresolved. V lost 5 bases, J lost 4 bases, and 12 bases lay in between. The CDR3 is 14 amino acids. The CDR3 nucleotides are TGTGCCAGCAGTCGGGAAGGAGGGAATCAGCCCCAGCATTTT. This gives the protein CASSREGGNQPQHF.

The chain couples TRBV4-1 to TRBJ2-6; D is ambiguous. From germline, CDR1 is MGHRA and CDR2 YSYEKL. This CDR3 has 13 amino acids. The V end was cut by 11 bases, the J end by 0 bases, with 8 bases between. Written as DNA, the CDR3 is TGCGCCGGTTCCAGCTCTGGGGCCAACGTCCTGACTTTC. Amino acids: CAGSSSGANVLTF.

The V and J genes are TRBV29-1 and TRBJ1-1; D perhaps matches TRBD1 (6 bases). V was trimmed by 4 bases and J by 0 bases, leaving 18 bases between them. The CDR3 has 16 amino acids. Germline-derived CDR1 and CDR2 are SQVTM and ANQGSEA. The CDR3 sequence is CSVGTQGPLLNTEAFF. The CDR3 DNA reads as TGCAGCGTTGGGACTCAGGGGCCCTTGCTGAACACTGAAGCTTTCTTT.

This clonotype was counted between two and nine times. V gene TRBV20-1 combines with J gene TRBJ2-7; 8 nucleotides match TRBD2. With 1 base clipped from V and 3 bases from J, the junction kept 5 bases outside the gene matches. The CDR3 is 14 residues long. Germline V lookup: CDR1 DFQATT, CDR2 SNEGSKA (reference sequence). The CDR3 spells CSARGTSSRYEQYF. The CDR3 DNA follows: TGCAGTGCTAGAGGGACTAGCTCTCGCTACGAGCAGTACTTC.

The V and J genes are TRBV24-1 and TRBJ1-2; no clear D. Germline CDR1 reads KGHDR; CDR2 reads SFDVKD. Trimming removed 5 bases at V and 2 bases at J, with 14 bases between. This CDR3 has 15 residues. The CDR3 nucleotides read TGTGCCACCAGTGGAATTACATCCGTCAACTATGGCTACACCTTC. Residues: CATSGITSVNYGYTF.

The chain has TRBV9 and TRBJ2-4; tentatively, D is TRBD2 (5 bases). V lost 0 bases to trimming and J lost 6 bases, with 13 bases between them. Per germline, CDR1 SGDLS and CDR2 YYNGEE. There are 15 residues in the CDR3. The CDR3 DNA is TGTGCCAGCAGCGTAGCTTCGGGGAGCCCAAACATTCAGTACTTC. It yields the protein CASSVASGSPNIQYF.

The rearrangement uses TRBV4-1 and TRBJ2-2, with a tentative D call TRBD1 (5 bases). The germline CDR1 and CDR2 sequences are MGHRA and YSYEKL. Trimming took 4 bases from V and 0 from J, leaving 9 bases between them. CDR3 length equals 15 residues. The CDR3 loop is CASSPTETNTGELFF. The CDR3 DNA sequence: TGCGCCAGCAGCCCGACAGAAACGAACACCGGGGAGCTGTTTTTT.